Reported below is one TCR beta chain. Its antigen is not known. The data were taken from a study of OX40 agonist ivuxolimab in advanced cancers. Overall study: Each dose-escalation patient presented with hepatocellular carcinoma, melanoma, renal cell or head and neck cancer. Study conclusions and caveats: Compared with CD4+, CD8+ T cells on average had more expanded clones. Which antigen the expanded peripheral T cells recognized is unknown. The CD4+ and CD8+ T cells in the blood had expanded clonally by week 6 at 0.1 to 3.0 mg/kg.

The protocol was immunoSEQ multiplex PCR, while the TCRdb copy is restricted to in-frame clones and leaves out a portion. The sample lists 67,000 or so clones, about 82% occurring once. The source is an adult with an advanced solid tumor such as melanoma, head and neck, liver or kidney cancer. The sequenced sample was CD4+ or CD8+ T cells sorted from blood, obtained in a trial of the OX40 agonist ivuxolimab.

The CDR3 bases are TGTGCCAGCAGGGACCGGGACGGTGACACTGAAGCTTTCTTT. Encoded protein: CASRDRDGDTEAFF. The chain joins TRBV28 to TRBJ1-1, with D possibly TRBD1 on 5 matching bases. From germline, CDR1 is MDHEN and CDR2 SYDVKM. V was shortened by 6 bases and J by 3 bases, with 14 bases between the two germline ends. The CDR3 runs 14 residues.